This note documents a single T cell receptor beta chain sequence. The antigen is undetermined. Primers for the PCR totalled 60 Vbeta and 13 Jbeta. Method: immunoSEQ multiplex PCR; TCRdb's copy keeps in-frame clones and lacks some. The data contain about 130,000 clones, around 83% of them singletons. The CDR3 length is 12 residues. CDR1 and CDR2 from the germline V gene are MNHEY and SMNVEV (reference sequence). V was clipped by 10 bases and J by 7 bases; unmatched bases: 10. This entry comes from a study of cytomegalovirus exposure and HLA in healthy donors. Findings and caveats of the study: V segments that were indistinguishable, TRBV6-2 and TRBV6-3 among them, were omitted from analysis. A cluster of highly shared sequence variants was likely a sequencing artifact.

The chain is built from TRBV27 and TRBJ2-7, with TRBD2 matching over 7 bases. The receptor comes from a woman younger than 45 in good health and CMV-seropositive. Sequenced sample: PBMCs. The CDR3 coding sequence is TGTGCCACCGCGGGCCCCGGGGGGGAGCAGTACTTC. It specifies CATAGPGGEQYF.